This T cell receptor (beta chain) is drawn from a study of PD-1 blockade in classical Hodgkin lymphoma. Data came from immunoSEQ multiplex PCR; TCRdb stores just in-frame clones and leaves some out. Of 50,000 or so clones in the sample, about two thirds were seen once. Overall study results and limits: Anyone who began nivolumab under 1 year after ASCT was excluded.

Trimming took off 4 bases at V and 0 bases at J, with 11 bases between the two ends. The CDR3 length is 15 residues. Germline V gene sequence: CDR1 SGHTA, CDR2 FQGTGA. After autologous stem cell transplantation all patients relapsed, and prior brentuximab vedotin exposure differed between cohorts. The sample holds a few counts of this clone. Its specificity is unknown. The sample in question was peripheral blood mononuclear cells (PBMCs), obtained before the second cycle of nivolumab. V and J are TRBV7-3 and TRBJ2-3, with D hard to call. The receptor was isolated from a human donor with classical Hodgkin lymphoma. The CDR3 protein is CASSYDSASTDTQYF. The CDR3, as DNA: TGTGCCAGCAGCTATGACTCCGCTAGCACAGATACGCAGTATTTT.